This TCR beta chain is from a study of T cell responses to AZD1222 COVID-19 vaccine. Whole-study results and caveats: Regions 160-218 and 743-854 dominated among vaccine-associated CD4 TCRs spanning spike.

Libraries were prepared by immunoSEQ multiplex PCR; TCRdb keeps only in-frame clonotypes and omits some of them. The data contain approximately 150,000 clones, approximately 90% of them singletons. This clone was observed a single time. Its antigen is currently unknown. Sequencing was performed on peripheral blood, taken 28 days after the second AZD1222 dose. The clonotype was recovered from an adult who received the AZD1222 COVID-19 vaccine.

The CDR3 DNA sequence: TGTGCCACCAGCGGCGGCGCTCGGCCCAATAATTCACCCCTCCACTTT. It codes for CATSGGARPNNSPLHF. V usage is TRBV15 and J usage is TRBJ1-6; D not certain. The length of the CDR3 is 16 residues. V was cut by 5 bases and J by 5 bases, with 16 bases left in between. Germline V gene lookup returns CDR1 LNHNV and CDR2 YYDKDF (reference sequence). Looking up the rest from reference TRBV15 and TRBJ1-6 gives the full variable domain: DAMVIQNPRYQVTQFGKPVTLSCSQTLNHNVMYWYQQKSSQAPKLLFHYYDKDFNNEADTPDNFQSRRPNTSFCFLDIRSPGLGDTAMYLCATSGGARPNNSPLHFGNGTRLTVT.